This TCR beta chain was sequenced during a study of technical replicates of blood from several donors. Trimming left V 8 bases short and J 3 bases short, with 11 bases between. Germline V gene sequence: CDR1 SGHTA, CDR2 FQGNSA. The CDR3 is made up of 13 amino acids. Libraries were prepared by immunoSEQ multiplex PCR; TCRdb keeps only in-frame clonotypes and omits some of them. Seen here are approximately 70,000 clones, more than 85% observed once, and the top ten hold approximately 4.8%. The specimen sequenced was PBMCs. This clonotype was sampled from a human donor in good health. Some clones in this sample may be carry-over from other donors' samples. The chain couples TRBV7-2 to TRBJ1-5; D is possibly TRBD1 (5 bases). CDR3 region: CASADRINQPQHF. The CDR3 DNA follows: TGTGCCAGCGCAGACAGAATCAATCAGCCCCAGCATTTT. Complete variable domain (other parts from reference TRBV7-2 and TRBJ1-5): GAGVSQSPSNKVTEKGKDVELRCDPISGHTALYWYRQSLGQGLEFLIYFQGNSAPDKSGLPSDRFSAERTGGSVSTLTIQRTQQEDSAVYLCASADRINQPQHFGDGTRLSIL.